Listed below are T cell receptor beta chains from one sample, sequenced in a study of blood T cell repertoires in COVID-19. Some clones are missing from TCRdb's copy, which holds only in-frame ones; the method was immunoSEQ multiplex PCR. The sample includes 55,000 to 80,000 clones, approximately 87% of them seen just once. Sequencing was performed on peripheral blood. All receptors derive from a woman over 75 with acute or convalescent COVID-19. CDR3s include the opening cysteine and the closing phenylalanine or tryptophan.

j_call,v_call,cdr3_aa
TRBJ1-6,TRBV3-1/TRBV3-2,CASSQGANSPLHF
TRBJ1-5,TRBV7-2,CASSFAGQGGQPQHF
TRBJ2-3,TRBV5-4,CASSLAASSTDTQYF
TRBJ1-1,TRBV4-2,CASSQENRRNTEAFF
TRBJ2-3,TRBV19,CASSRLAGGFTDTQYF
TRBJ2-1,TRBV27,CASSRDNEQFF
TRBJ1-4,TRBV19,CASSPGIGYEKLFF
TRBJ2-1,TRBV14,CASSQEIGALGGVLREQFF
TRBJ2-5,TRBV9,CASSSDWTSGQETQYF
TRBJ2-7,TRBV30,CAWSPGLAGAPEQYF
TRBJ1-3,TRBV27,CASSPGQSSGNTIYF
TRBJ2-7,TRBV10-3,CAISEERDEQYF
TRBJ1-1,TRBV6-1,CASSETDRAVEAFF